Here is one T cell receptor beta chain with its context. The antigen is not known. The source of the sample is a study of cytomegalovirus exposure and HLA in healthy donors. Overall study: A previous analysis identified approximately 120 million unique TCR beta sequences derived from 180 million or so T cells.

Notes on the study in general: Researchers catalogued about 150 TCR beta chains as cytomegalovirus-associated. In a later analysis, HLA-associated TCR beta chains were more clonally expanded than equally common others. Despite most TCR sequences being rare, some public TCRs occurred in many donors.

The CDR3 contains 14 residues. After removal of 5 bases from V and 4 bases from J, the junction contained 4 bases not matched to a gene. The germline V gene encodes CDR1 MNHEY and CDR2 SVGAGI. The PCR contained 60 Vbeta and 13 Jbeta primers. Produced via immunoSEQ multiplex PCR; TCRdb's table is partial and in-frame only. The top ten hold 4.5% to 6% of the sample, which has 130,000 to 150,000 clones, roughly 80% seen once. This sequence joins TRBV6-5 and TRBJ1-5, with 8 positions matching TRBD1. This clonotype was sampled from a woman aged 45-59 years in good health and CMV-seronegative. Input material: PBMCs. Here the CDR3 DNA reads TGTGCCAGCAGTCGCAGGGGGCCTAATCAGCCCCAGCATTTT. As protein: CASSRRGPNQPQHF.